This T cell receptor (beta chain) originates from a study of T-cell reconstitution after alpha-beta-depleted transplantation in children. Between the trimmed V and J ends, which lost 6 bases and 2 bases, there was a span of 18 bases. Germline loops: CDR1 DFQATT, CDR2 SNEGSKA (reference sequence). The CDR3 has 15 amino acids. Unique molecular identifiers were incorporated into the prepared TCRbeta library. Via MiXCR, TCRdb re-called the PCR reads, giving one row per CDR3 protein. Here the sample spans 600,000 to 700,000 distinct CDR3 sequences, roughly 15% being singletons. The V gene is TRBV20-1, the J gene TRBJ2-3; unclear D gene. The sequence derives from a human donor who donated a stem cell graft to a child with acute myeloid leukemia. The specimen was PBMCs from the stem cell graft donor, collected from the stem cell graft. The CDR3 loop is CSAEFGRTLTDTQYF. CDR3 nucleotides: TGCAGTGCGGAATTTGGACGGACCCTCACAGATACGCAGTATTTT.